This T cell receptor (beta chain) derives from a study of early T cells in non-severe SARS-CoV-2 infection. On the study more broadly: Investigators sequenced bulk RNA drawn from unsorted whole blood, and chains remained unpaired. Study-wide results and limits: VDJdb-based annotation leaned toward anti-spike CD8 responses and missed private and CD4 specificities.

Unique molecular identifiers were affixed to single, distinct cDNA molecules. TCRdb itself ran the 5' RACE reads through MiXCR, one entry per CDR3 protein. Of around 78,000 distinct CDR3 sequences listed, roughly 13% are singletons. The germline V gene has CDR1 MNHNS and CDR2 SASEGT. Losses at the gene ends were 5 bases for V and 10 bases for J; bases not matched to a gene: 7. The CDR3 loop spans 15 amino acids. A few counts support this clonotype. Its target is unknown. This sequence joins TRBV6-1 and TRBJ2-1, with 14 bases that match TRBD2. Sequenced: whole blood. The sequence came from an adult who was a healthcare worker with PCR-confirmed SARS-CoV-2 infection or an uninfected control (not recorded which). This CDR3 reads CASSPTSGGGHEQFF. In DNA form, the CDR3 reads TGTGCCAGCAGTCCGACTAGCGGGGGGGGCCACGAGCAGTTCTTC.